The entry that follows covers one T cell receptor beta chain sequence. The antigen remains unidentified. This entry comes from a study of T cells after yellow fever vaccination. Study information: Preparation used SMART-Seq v4 Ultra Low Input for the low-cell-number fractions. Regarding the study as a whole: The study noted that FACS-sorted repertoires could contain abundant clonotypes contaminating from the bulk population.

The CDR3 is 21 amino acids. V was clipped by 1 base and J by 0 bases, with 22 bases between them. Per germline, CDR1 MNHNY and CDR2 SVGAGI (reference sequence). TCRdb reprocessed the 5' RACE reads with MiXCR, giving one entry per CDR3 protein. The sample has about 340,000 distinct CDR3 sequences, 3% to 4.5% seen once. The starting material was PBMCs, obtained 5 days after the yellow fever booster vaccination. The TCR sequence derives from a man younger than 35 who received the YFV17D yellow fever vaccine. The gene calls are TRBV6-6 and TRBJ2-6; D call uncertain. The CDR3 sequence: CASSYFLRTAESASGANVLTF. Here the CDR3 DNA reads TGTGCCAGCAGTTACTTTTTACGAACAGCAGAGTCGGCCTCTGGGGCCAACGTCCTGACTTTC.